Below are 29 T cell receptor beta chains sequenced from a single sample in a study of T cells in localized non-small cell lung cancer. Measured with immunoSEQ multiplex PCR; TCRdb has only the in-frame clones, and not every one. Of some 130,000 clones in the sample, around 89% were seen once. The specimen comprised peripheral blood, sampled before any cancer treatment. These receptors were collected from a female donor over 55 with stage I lung adenocarcinoma.

The chain links TRBV6-1 to TRBJ2-1, with D maybe TRBD1 (5 bases). Germline CDR1 and CDR2: MNHNS and SASEGT. This CDR3 has 14 residues. V was cut by 0 bases and J by 8 bases, with 11 bases left in between. DNA for the CDR3: TGTGCCAGCAGTGAAGCGGGGCCAGGGTATGAGCAGTTCTTC. Translated, it gives CASSEAGPGYEQFF.

This clone was counted at least ten times. The chain joins TRBV5-4 to TRBJ1-1, with D unclear. The CDR3 spans 13 residues. Between the trimmed V and J ends, which lost 6 bases and 0 bases, there was a span of 9 bases. Germline values: CDR1 SGHNT, CDR2 YYREEE (reference sequence). CDR3 loop: CASTKYLNTEAFF. The CDR3 coding sequence is TGTGCCAGCACCAAGTACTTGAACACTGAAGCTTTCTTT.

The CDR3 loop reads CASGPGQNYNEQFF. The CDR3 nucleotides are TGTGCCAGCGGCCCGGGACAGAATTACAATGAGCAGTTCTTC. The chain couples TRBV9 to TRBJ2-1; TRBD1 matches 7 bases. This CDR3 contains 14 residues. J was trimmed by 4 bases and V by 7 bases; bases with no gene match: 8. Per the germline V gene, CDR1 is SGDLS and CDR2 is YYNGEE.

The chain links TRBV4-1 to TRBJ1-2; D is unresolved. This CDR3 is 14 amino acids long. V was trimmed by 4 bases and J by 10 bases, leaving 19 bases between them. Germline CDR1 is MGHRA and CDR2 is YSYEKL. The CDR3 DNA sequence: TGCGCCAGCAGCCTCACGGGGAACCCTCTTGACTACACCTTC. Protein sequence: CASSLTGNPLDYTF.

The chain carries TRBV28 and TRBJ2-5; D is unclear. This CDR3 contains 14 residues. Trimming shortened V by 5 bases and J by 7 bases, and 17 bases separated the two germline ends. The germline V gene has CDR1 MDHEN and CDR2 SYDVKM. The CDR3 nucleotides are TGTGCCAGCAGTAACCTTCGGGCAGTGGGGACCCAGTACTTC. Residues: CASSNLRAVGTQYF.

This sequence joins TRBV30 and TRBJ1-3; D ambiguous. Germline values: CDR1 GTSNPN, CDR2 SVGIG (reference sequence). Trimming left V 2 bases short and J 0 bases short, with 11 bases between. The CDR3 totals 15 residues. The CDR3 DNA reads TGTGCCTGGAGTAGAATGAGAAGCTCTGGAAACACCATATATTTT. Protein product: CAWSRMRSSGNTIYF.

This chain uses TRBV18 with TRBJ1-1; D gene unclear. This CDR3 has 14 amino acids. CDR1 and CDR2 (germline): KGHSH, LQKENI. V gave up 3 bases and J gave up 1 base, with 9 bases separating them. CDR3 sequence reads: CASSPGRTNTEAFF. Written as DNA, the CDR3 is TGTGCCAGCTCACCGGGCCGGACGAACACTGAAGCTTTCTTT.

J is TRBJ2-2 and V is TRBV28; TRBD2 matches at 13 bases. The CDR3 sequence is 18 residues long. J was trimmed by 4 bases and V by 5 bases; bases with no gene match: 10. Germline V gene data show CDR1 as MDHEN and CDR2 as SYDVKM. The CDR3 DNA reads as TGTGCCAGCAGTCCTACTAGCGGGAGGGCCGGGGGCACCGGGGAGCTGTTTTTT. This sequence encodes CASSPTSGRAGGTGELFF.

The CDR3 loop reads CASSVRAAQETQYF. CDR3 in DNA: TGTGCCAGCAGTGTCCGGGCCGCCCAAGAGACCCAGTACTTC. The V call is TRBV2, the J call TRBJ2-5; D remains ambiguous. Trimming took off 4 bases at V and 1 base at J, with 10 bases between the two ends. This CDR3 spans 14 amino acids. Germline CDR1 and CDR2: SNHLY and FYNNEI.

The CDR3 DNA follows: TGTGCCAGCAGCCCTGAGCTAGCGGGGGGCACAGATACGCAGTATTTT. It yields the protein CASSPELAGGTDTQYF. The rearrangement links TRBV5-8 to TRBJ2-3; 10 nucleotides line up with TRBD2. This CDR3 contains 16 residues. V lost 4 bases, J lost 1 base, and 6 bases stayed unmatched. Germline V gives CDR1 SGHTS, CDR2 YDEGEE. Drawing the rest from reference TRBV5-8 and TRBJ2-3, the complete variable domain is EAGVTQSPTHLIKTRGQQATLRCSPISGHTSVYWYQQALGLGLQFLLWYDEGEERNRGNFPPRFSGRQFPNYSSELNVNALELEDSALYLCASSPELAGGTDTQYFGPGTRLTVL.

Note on this clone: An end of the junction differs from the germline gene, which may be a read error. This chain links TRBV9 with TRBJ1-5; 9 nucleotides align to TRBD1. The CDR3 has 14 amino acids. The germline CDR1 and CDR2 sequences are SGDLS and YYNGEE. In DNA form, the CDR3 reads TGTGTCAGCAGCTCCGACAGGGGGGCTCAGCCCCAGCATTTT. The encoded protein is CVSSSDRGAQPQHF. Full variable domain (remainder filled in from reference TRBV9 and TRBJ1-5): DSGVTQTPKHLITATGQRVTLRCSPRSGDLSVYWYQQSLDQGLQFLIQYYNGEERAKGNILERFSAQQFPDLHSELNLSSLELGDSALYFCVSSSDRGAQPQHFGDGTRLSIL.

The chain recombines TRBV5-4 with TRBJ2-7; D is ambiguous. The CDR3 contains 13 residues. V was pared by 0 bases and J by 1 base, with 5 bases between. The germline gives CDR1 SGHNT, CDR2 YYREEE (reference sequence). CDR3 sequence reads: CASSLVVSYEQYF. The CDR3 DNA is TGTGCCAGCAGCTTGGTCGTTTCCTACGAGCAGTACTTC.

This rearrangement joins TRBV2 to TRBJ2-7, with TRBD2 matching over 14 bases. The CDR3 covers 16 residues. The junction had 7 bases not matched to a gene; V was cut back by 6 bases and J by 3 bases. Germline V gives CDR1 SNHLY, CDR2 FYNNEI. CDR3 nucleotide sequence: TGTGCCAGCAGCCATGGACTAGCGGGGGGAATCTACGAGCAGTACTTC. Encoded protein: CASSHGLAGGIYEQYF.

Only one count was recorded for this clone. The chain recombines TRBV7-8 with TRBJ1-3; D gene uncertain. The CDR3 runs to 11 residues. Germline lookup yields CDR1 SGHVS and CDR2 FQNEAQ. The V gene lost 5 bases and the J gene lost 7 bases, with 6 bases spanning the gap. The CDR3 DNA sequence: TGTGCCAGCAGCGAAAGGAACACCATATATTTT. Amino acids: CASSERNTIYF.

The chain has TRBV9 and TRBJ1-2, with unresolved D. The CDR3 length is 12 residues. With 0 bases removed from V and 4 bases from J, the gap between germline ends came to 4 bases. Germline V lookup: CDR1 SGDLS, CDR2 YYNGEE. The CDR3, as DNA: TGTGCCAGCAGCGTAGATGCCTATGGCTACACCTTC. Amino acids: CASSVDAYGYTF.

The chain employs TRBV7-8 and TRBJ2-1; perhaps D is TRBD1 or TRBD2 (6 bases each). V was shortened by 4 bases and J by 2 bases, with 15 bases between the two germline ends. The CDR3 runs 16 residues. Germline V lookup: CDR1 SGHVS, CDR2 FQNEAQ. The CDR3 spells CASSSRGSGAYNEQFF. Here the CDR3 DNA reads TGTGCCAGCAGCTCCAGGGGTAGCGGAGCCTACAATGAGCAGTTCTTC.

This clone was picked up a small number of times. The chain combines TRBV30 with TRBJ1-2, with 7 bases lining up with TRBD1. CDR1 and CDR2 from the germline V gene are GTSNPN and SVGIG (reference sequence). The CDR3 spans 13 residues. Trimming at V came to 5 bases and at J to 8 bases, leaving 11 bases not matched to a gene. CDR3 sequence (DNA): TGTGCCTGGGCGATTCGGACAGGCCGGGGCTACACCTTC. Its translation is CAWAIRTGRGYTF.

The chain links TRBV7-9 to TRBJ2-3, with a possible D match to TRBD2 (7 bases). Germline CDR1 SEHNR, CDR2 FQNEAQ (reference sequence). The V end lost 4 bases, the J end lost 2 bases, and 10 bases lay between the germline ends. This CDR3 has 14 residues. The CDR3 coding sequence is TGTGCCAGCAGCTGGGGGGGGCCCACAGATACGCAGTATTTT. This encodes CASSWGGPTDTQYF.

The V gene is TRBV27, the J gene TRBJ1-2; no definite D call. The CDR3 extends over 13 amino acids. Germline lookup yields CDR1 MNHEY and CDR2 SMNVEV (reference sequence). Trimming stripped 4 bases from V and 2 bases from J, with 8 bases between. This CDR3 reads CASSSSENYGYTF. The CDR3 DNA reads as TGTGCCAGCAGTTCCTCAGAGAACTATGGCTACACCTTC.

CDR3 amino acids: CASSEIGTSGSRDEQYF. The DNA of the CDR3 is TGTGCCAGCAGTGAAATTGGGACTAGCGGGAGTAGGGACGAGCAGTACTTC. V is TRBV6-1 and J is TRBJ2-7; 14 bases are a match to TRBD2. J gave up 5 bases and V 2 bases, and 8 bases lay outside the gene matches. Germline V gene lookup returns CDR1 MNHNS and CDR2 SASEGT. The CDR3 is 17 residues long.

The chain links TRBV18 to TRBJ2-3, with D possibly matching TRBD2 (6 bases). Germline V gene data show CDR1 as KGHSH and CDR2 as LQKENI. CDR3 length: 17 amino acids. V was pared by 1 base and J by 4 bases, with 18 bases between. The CDR3 nucleotides read TGTGCCAGCTCACCACGTGTCGGCGGGACGGGCCCAGATACGCAGTATTTT. Protein sequence: CASSPRVGGTGPDTQYF.

The sample holds one count of this clone. This chain links TRBV28 with TRBJ2-6; D call uncertain. This CDR3 region has 14 residues. The germline CDR1 and CDR2 sequences are MDHEN and SYDVKM. V shed 5 bases and J shed 0 bases, with 5 bases lying between them. The CDR3 coding sequence is TGTGCCAGCAGTACGGGCTCTGGGGCCAACGTCCTGACTTTC. Translated: CASSTGSGANVLTF.

CDR3 in amino acids: CASSERLPSYEQYF. The DNA of the CDR3 is TGCGCCAGCAGTGAAAGGCTTCCCTCCTACGAGCAGTACTTC. The rearrangement joins TRBV10-2 to TRBJ2-7, with D hard to call. V gave up 3 bases and J gave up 0 bases, with 9 bases separating them. The CDR3 extends over 14 amino acids. CDR1 WSHSY and CDR2 SAAADI come from the germline V gene.

The chain employs TRBV6-5 and TRBJ2-1; 8 bases fit TRBD2. The CDR3 consists of 15 residues. The V and J ends lost 8 bases and 5 bases, in that order; junction bases with no gene match: 11. Per germline, CDR1 MNHEY and CDR2 SVGAGI. Here the CDR3 reads CASVAPGTRHNEQFF. The CDR3 DNA reads as TGTGCCAGCGTAGCCCCCGGGACTAGGCACAATGAGCAGTTCTTC.

The DNA of the CDR3 is TGTGCCAGCAGCCGGACCCCGCAGGAGAACGGGGAGCTGTTTTTT. It translates to CASSRTPQENGELFF. The V and J genes are TRBV7-3 and TRBJ2-2; D gene unclear. Trimming left V 5 bases short and J 7 bases short, with 17 bases between. CDR1 and CDR2 (germline): SGHTA, FQGTGA. This CDR3 has 15 residues.

This clone occurred once. This chain connects TRBV11-2 to TRBJ2-7; D is ambiguous. The CDR3 consists of 15 residues. V was cut by 5 bases and J by 6 bases, with 20 bases left in between. The germline gives CDR1 SGHAT, CDR2 FQNNGV. The CDR3 DNA is TGTGCCAGCAGCGGCCCCCTACTAACGTCGTTCGAGCAGTACTTC. Translating it yields CASSGPLLTSFEQYF.

This chain uses TRBV28 with TRBJ2-1; 7 bases are a match to TRBD2. Germline values: CDR1 MDHEN, CDR2 SYDVKM. CDR3 length equals 15 residues. Trimming removed 5 bases from V and 0 bases from J; junction bases left unmatched: 4. The CDR3 region is CASSPQRGSYNEQFF. The CDR3, as DNA: TGTGCCAGCAGTCCCCAGCGGGGCTCCTACAATGAGCAGTTCTTC.

The chain employs TRBV6-4 and TRBJ1-1, with 7 bases that match TRBD1. Germline CDR1 and CDR2: MRHNA and SNTAGT. The CDR3 has 14 amino acids. J lost 1 base, V lost 6 bases, and 5 bases had no gene match. The DNA of the CDR3 is TGTGCCAGCAGAGCGGGGGACAGGAACACTGAAGCTTTCTTT. It is translated as CASRAGDRNTEAFF.

This chain connects TRBV9 to TRBJ2-6, with 7 bases fitting TRBD1. CDR3 length: 15 residues. The germline CDR1 and CDR2 sequences are SGDLS and YYNGEE. The trim removed 2 bases at V and 1 base at J, leaving 0 bases unmatched. CDR3 in amino acids: CASSVTGSGANVLTF. The CDR3 coding sequence is TGTGCCAGCAGCGTGACAGGGTCTGGGGCCAACGTCCTGACTTTC.